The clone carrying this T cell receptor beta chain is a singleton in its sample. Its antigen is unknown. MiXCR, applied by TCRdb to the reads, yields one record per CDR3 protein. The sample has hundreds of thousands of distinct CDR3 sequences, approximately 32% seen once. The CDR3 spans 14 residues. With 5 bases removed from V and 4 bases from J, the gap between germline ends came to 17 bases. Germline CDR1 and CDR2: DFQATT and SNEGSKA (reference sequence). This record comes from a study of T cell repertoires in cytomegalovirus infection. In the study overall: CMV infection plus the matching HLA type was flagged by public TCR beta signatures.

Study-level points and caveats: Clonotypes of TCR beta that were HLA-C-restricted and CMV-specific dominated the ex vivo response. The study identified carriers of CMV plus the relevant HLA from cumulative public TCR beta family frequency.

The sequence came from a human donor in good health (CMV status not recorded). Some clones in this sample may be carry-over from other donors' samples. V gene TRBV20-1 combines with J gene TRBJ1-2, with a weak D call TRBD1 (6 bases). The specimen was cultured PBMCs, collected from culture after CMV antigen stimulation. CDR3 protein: CSAALGGPGYGYTF. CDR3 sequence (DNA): TGCAGTGCTGCCCTGGGGGGGCCGGGCTATGGCTACACCTTC.